Presented here are 28 T cell receptor beta chains from one specimen sequenced in a study of T cells in Graves' hyperthyroidism and ophthalmopathy. The investigators amplified TCR beta CDR3 regions from RNA transcripts. The HTBI primer set drove a first-round RT-PCR of the TCR CDR3. MiXCR, applied by TCRdb to the multiplex PCR reads, yields one record per CDR3 protein. Among over 650,000 distinct CDR3 sequences listed, 45% were seen once. The sample consisted of peripheral blood or thyroid tissue (not recorded which). The receptor source for this set is an adult man with Graves' disease, either hyperthyroidism or ophthalmopathy (not recorded which).

This clonotype has at least ten counts. The V and J genes are TRBV20-1 and TRBJ1-6; 8 nucleotides agree with TRBD1. The CDR3 contains 14 residues. The V gene's germline CDR1 is DFQATT and CDR2 SNEGSKA (reference sequence). J was trimmed by 7 bases and V by 4 bases; bases with no gene match: 6. The CDR3 bases are TGCAGTGCTATACGTGCAGGGGGCAATTCACCCCTCCACTTT. Translating gives CSAIRAGGNSPLHF.

There are many counts of this clonotype. The genes are TRBV20-1 and TRBJ2-5; 8 bases fit TRBD2. The V gene's germline CDR1 is DFQATT and CDR2 SNEGSKA (reference sequence). CDR3 length equals 12 residues. J lost 5 bases, V lost 3 bases, and 2 bases had no gene match. The CDR3 protein is CSASGGGETQYF. For the CDR3, the DNA is TGCAGTGCTAGTGGCGGGGGGGAGACCCAGTACTTC.

About this clonotype itself: Sequence at one end of the junction differs from germline and may be a read error. The chain carries TRBV15 and TRBJ2-6; 7 nucleotides line up with TRBD1. Germline V gene lookup returns CDR1 LNHNV and CDR2 YYDKDF (reference sequence). The CDR3 has 15 residues. CDR3 sequence reads: CVTSRDRAGANVLTF. In nucleotides, the CDR3 is TGTGTCACCAGCAGAGACAGGGCTGGGGCCAACGTCCTGACTTTC.

This clonotype has only one observation. A clone one base away is much larger, so this may be a read error. V gene TRBV6-1 combines with J gene TRBJ2-7; possibly TRBD1 for D (5 bases). CDR1 and CDR2 from the germline V gene are MNHNS and SASEGT. The CDR3 loop spans 12 amino acids. V was trimmed by 5 bases and J by 8 bases, leaving 13 bases between them. The CDR3: CASSTQGGKQYF. The CDR3 DNA reads as TGTGCCAGCAGTACGCAGGGTGGCAAGCAGTACTTC.

This sequence joins TRBV24-1 and TRBJ1-2; TRBD1 aligns across 10 bases. This CDR3 is built from 14 residues. Losses at the gene ends were 5 bases for V and 7 bases for J; bases not matched to a gene: 6. CDR1 is KGHDR, CDR2 SFDVKD, per germline. CDR3 residues: CATSARGTGVGYTF. CDR3 bases: TGTGCCACCAGTGCTAGAGGGACAGGGGTTGGCTACACCTTC.

In this sample, this clonotype turned up once. The J gene is TRBJ1-4, the V gene TRBV5-1, with D perhaps matching TRBD1 (5 bases). Germline CDR1 reads SGHRS; CDR2 reads YFSETQ. This CDR3 has 16 residues. V lost 1 base to trimming and J lost 8 bases, with 18 bases between them. CDR3 residues: CASSLSGRGPSEKLFF. The CDR3 DNA follows: TGCGCCAGCAGCTTGTCGGGAAGGGGCCCGAGCGAAAAACTGTTTTTT.

Many counts were recorded for this clonotype. V and J are TRBV7-9 and TRBJ1-2; D unresolved. CDR1 is SEHNR, CDR2 FQNEAQ, per germline (reference sequence). The CDR3 extends over 14 amino acids. V was pared by 1 base and J by 2 bases, with 8 bases between. The CDR3 nucleotides read TGTGCCAGCAGCTTAGACGGATTCAACTATGGCTACACCTTC. Amino acids: CASSLDGFNYGYTF.

This clonotype has a count of ten or more. This chain uses TRBV5-1 with TRBJ2-7; perhaps TRBD1 as D (5 bases). There are 13 residues in the CDR3. The V end was cut by 5 bases, the J end by 1 base, with 10 bases between. Germline V gene sequence: CDR1 SGHRS, CDR2 YFSETQ. CDR3 DNA: TGCGCCAGCAGTACTCAGGGATCCTACGAGCAGTACTTC. The encoded protein is CASSTQGSYEQYF.

This chain connects TRBV11-2 to TRBJ1-1; D remains ambiguous. The CDR3 is made up of 11 amino acids. The V end was cut by 6 bases, the J end by 9 bases, with 11 bases between. Looked up from germline, CDR1 is SGHAT and CDR2 is FQNNGV. The CDR3, as DNA: TGTGCCAGCAGACGGACTAGTCAAGCTTTCTTT. Translating gives CASRRTSQAFF.

The J gene is TRBJ1-1, the V gene TRBV2; a weak D match, TRBD1 (5 bases). V was clipped by 6 bases and J by 4 bases, with 18 bases between them. Germline V gene lookup returns CDR1 SNHLY and CDR2 FYNNEI. The CDR3 runs to 15 residues. CDR3 sequence (DNA): TGTGCCAGCAGCCTTCAGATGACAGCGGGCACTGAAGCTTTCTTT. This sequence encodes CASSLQMTAGTEAFF.

This rearrangement joins TRBV12-3 or TRBV12-4 to TRBJ1-4; no clear D gene. The ends were cut back, 3 bases at V and 3 bases at J, with 8 bases in the middle. The CDR3 spans 14 residues. The CDR3 loop reads CASSFVGSNEKLFF. CDR3 sequence (DNA): TGTGCCAGCAGTTTCGTGGGTTCTAATGAAAAACTGTTTTTT.

For this clonotype: A much larger clone is a single base away; this may be a read error. The rearrangement links TRBV25-1 to TRBJ2-7, with D perhaps TRBD1 or TRBD2 (5 bases each). The length of the CDR3 is 15 residues. CDR1 and CDR2 (germline): MGHDK, SYGVNS. Between the trimmed V and J ends, which lost 1 base and 5 bases, there was a span of 15 bases. CDR3 DNA: TGTGCCAGCAGTGAATGGGGGTGGTCAACCCACGAGCAGTACTTC. It translates to CASSEWGWSTHEQYF.

The chain couples TRBV12-3 or TRBV12-4 to TRBJ1-4; D perhaps matches TRBD1 (5 bases). Trimming cost V 8 bases and J 0 bases, with 10 bases left between them. The CDR3 has 14 residues. The DNA for the CDR3 is TGTGCCAGCGGCGACAGAGCAACTAATGAAAAACTGTTTTTT. Its protein is CASGDRATNEKLFF.

Regarding this clonotype: With a much larger clone just one base away, this may be a read error. The rearrangement joins TRBV5-1 to TRBJ1-2; TRBD1 aligns across 10 bases. Germline CDR1 and CDR2: SGHRS and YFSETQ. The CDR3 contains 12 residues. The CDR3 DNA sequence: TGTGCCAACAGCTCGGGACAGGGGAGCTACACCTTC. Protein: CANSSGQGSYTF.

This clonotype was seen a single time. The V and J genes are TRBV2 and TRBJ2-2; TRBD1 is a possible D gene (6 bases). The CDR3 covers 14 residues. The germline gives CDR1 SNHLY, CDR2 FYNNEI. The germline V and J ends were trimmed by 7 bases and 7 bases, with 16 bases remaining between them. CDR3 DNA sequence: TGTGCCAGCACACTGTTCGCAGGGGTCGGGGAGCTGTTTTTT. This gives the protein CASTLFAGVGELFF.

The J gene is TRBJ1-1, the V gene TRBV19; D is unclear. This CDR3 is 12 amino acids long. Trimming took off 7 bases at V and 1 base at J, with 7 bases between the two ends. Germline assignment: CDR1 LNHDA and CDR2 SQIVND (reference sequence). In DNA form, the CDR3 reads TGTGCCAGTACAGGCCGGAACACTGAAGCTTTCTTT. This translates into CASTGRNTEAFF.

This clonotype was detected only a few times. The chain is built from TRBV12-3 or TRBV12-4 and TRBJ1-2, with unresolved D. V was cut by 6 bases and J by 4 bases, with 18 bases left in between. CDR3 length: 15 residues. CDR3 loop: CASSKAGSSGYGYTF. The DNA for the CDR3 is TGTGCCAGCAGCAAAGCGGGTTCCTCGGGCTATGGCTACACCTTC.

This clonotype was detected ten times or more. This chain connects TRBV10-1 to TRBJ1-5; no definite D call. The CDR3 is 16 residues long. V was shortened by 4 bases and J by 7 bases, with 20 bases between the two germline ends. Germline loops: CDR1 WNHNN, CDR2 SYGVQD (reference sequence). CDR3 nucleotide sequence: TGCGCCAGCAGTGTGAATCGTTACGGTTCAGGACAGCCCCAGCATTTT. Its translation is CASSVNRYGSGQPQHF.

The CDR3 loop reads CASRQGWADGYTIYF. CDR3 nucleotides: TGTGCCAGCAGACAGGGTTGGGCGGATGGCTACACCATATATTTT. V is TRBV2 and J is TRBJ1-3; possibly TRBD1 for D (6 bases). V shed 6 bases and J shed 8 bases, with 20 bases lying between them. The CDR3 sequence is 15 residues long. Germline lookup yields CDR1 SNHLY and CDR2 FYNNEI.

This clonotype has only one observation. The rearrangement links TRBV15 to TRBJ1-2, with D possibly being TRBD1 (5 bases). The ends were cut back, 0 bases at V and 9 bases at J, with 17 bases in the middle. This CDR3 has 15 amino acids. CDR1 is LNHNV and CDR2 is YYDKDF in the germline V gene (reference sequence). CDR3 sequence (DNA): TGTGCCACCAGCAGAGATTCGGTGGGGCAGGGCCGCTACACCTTC. Translation gives CATSRDSVGQGRYTF.

V gene TRBV29-1 combines with J gene TRBJ1-2, with D possibly TRBD1 on 5 matching bases. Deletions cut 6 bases from V and 6 bases from J, with 14 bases between. The CDR3 runs 12 residues. CDR1 and CDR2 (germline): SQVTM, ANQGSEA. CDR3 residues: CSVRSGGDGYTF. Here the CDR3 DNA reads TGCAGCGTCCGTAGCGGGGGAGATGGCTACACCTTC.

This clonotype was observed at least ten times. V is TRBV7-2 and J is TRBJ1-3; weak D call: TRBD1 (6 bases). Trimming stripped 5 bases from V and 0 bases from J, with 14 bases between. Germline CDR1 reads SGHTA; CDR2 reads FQGNSA. The CDR3 sequence is 16 residues long. The CDR3 loop is CASSKQGFISGNTIYF. CDR3 in DNA: TGTGCCAGCAGCAAACAGGGTTTCATCTCTGGAAACACCATATATTTT.

The J gene is TRBJ1-2, the V gene TRBV7-8, with TRBD1 matching over 8 bases. CDR3 length: 21 residues. With V trimmed by 5 bases and J by 8 bases, 31 bases remained unmatched. The V gene's germline CDR1 is SGHVS and CDR2 FQNEAQ. CDR3: CASSHGTLVHLFRGRSAGYTF. The CDR3 bases are TGTGCCAGCAGCCACGGAACGCTGGTTCATCTGTTCAGGGGGCGCTCCGCAGGCTACACCTTC.

The chain links TRBV15 to TRBJ2-5; D might be TRBD2 (7 bases). The V gene's germline CDR1 is LNHNV and CDR2 YYDKDF (reference sequence). The CDR3 is 14 residues long. The V and J ends lost 4 bases and 5 bases respectively, with 14 bases between them. The CDR3 spells CATSNRTAGETQYF. For the CDR3, the DNA is TGTGCCACCAGCAACAGGACAGCGGGGGAGACCCAGTACTTC. Combining the CDR3 with reference TRBV15 and TRBJ2-5 gives the whole variable domain DAMVIQNPRYQVTQFGKPVTLSCSQTLNHNVMYWYQQKSSQAPKLLFHYYDKDFNNEADTPDNFQSRRPNTSFCFLDIRSPGLGDTAMYLCATSNRTAGETQYFGPGTRLLVL.

The table lists this clonotype with a few counts. This chain connects TRBV7-2 to TRBJ2-7; TRBD1 might be the D (5 bases). Germline V CDR1 and CDR2: SGHTA, FQGNSA. V lost 5 bases and J 6 bases, leaving 14 bases between the germline ends. The length of the CDR3 is 13 residues. CDR3 coding DNA: TGTGCCAGCAGCCAAGGGGATAACGGCGAGCAGTACTTC. This translates into CASSQGDNGEQYF.

The table lists this clonotype with a count of one. The gene calls are TRBV15 and TRBJ2-5; D is perhaps TRBD2 (6 bases). The germline CDR1 and CDR2 sequences are LNHNV and YYDKDF (reference sequence). The CDR3 sequence is 14 residues long. Trimming removed 1 base from V and 5 bases from J, with 11 bases in between. This chain's CDR3 is CATSRVGDSETQYF. The CDR3 DNA is TGTGCCACCAGCAGAGTTGGGGACTCCGAGACCCAGTACTTC.

About this clonotype: A junction end diverges from the germline sequence, so it may reflect a read error. The chain combines TRBV5-1 with TRBJ2-2, with a weak D call TRBD1 (5 bases). The germline V gene encodes CDR1 SGHRS and CDR2 YFSETQ. This CDR3 is built from 16 residues. The CDR3 loop is CASSLASDSYTGELFF. The CDR3 nucleotides read TGTGCCAGCAGCTTGGCCTCAGACAGCTACACCGGGGAGCTGTTTTTT.

In its sample, this clonotype was seen a few times. This chain uses TRBV2 with TRBJ1-3; 7 nucleotides align to TRBD1. The length of the CDR3 is 15 residues. The ends lost 7 bases at V and 0 bases at J; junction bases unmatched: 6. Germline V lookup: CDR1 SNHLY, CDR2 FYNNEI. The CDR3 is CASTQGPFSGNTIYF. The CDR3 region has the DNA TGTGCCAGCACACAGGGGCCATTCTCTGGAAACACCATATATTTT.